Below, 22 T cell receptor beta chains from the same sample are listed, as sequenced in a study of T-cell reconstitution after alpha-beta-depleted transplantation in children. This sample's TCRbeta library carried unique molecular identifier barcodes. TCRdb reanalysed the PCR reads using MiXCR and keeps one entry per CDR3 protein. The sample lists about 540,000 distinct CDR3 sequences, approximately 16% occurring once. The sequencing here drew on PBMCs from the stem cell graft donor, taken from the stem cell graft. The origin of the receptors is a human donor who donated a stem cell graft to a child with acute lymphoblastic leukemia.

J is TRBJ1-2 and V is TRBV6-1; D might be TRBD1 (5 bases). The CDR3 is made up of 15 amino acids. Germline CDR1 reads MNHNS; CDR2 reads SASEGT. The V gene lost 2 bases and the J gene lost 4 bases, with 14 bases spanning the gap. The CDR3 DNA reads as TGTGCCAGCAGTGAATCACCGGACATACCCTATGGCTACACCTTC. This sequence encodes CASSESPDIPYGYTF.

The CDR3 DNA sequence: TGTGCCATCAGTGCCCCGACTAGCGGGCAAGAGACCCAGTACTTC. It yields the protein CAISAPTSGQETQYF. The V and J genes are TRBV10-3 and TRBJ2-5, with TRBD2 matching 10 bases. V trimming: 4 bases; J trimming: 2 bases; junction bases outside the gene matches: 4. Germline V gives CDR1 ENHRY, CDR2 SYGVKD. This CDR3 comprises 15 residues.

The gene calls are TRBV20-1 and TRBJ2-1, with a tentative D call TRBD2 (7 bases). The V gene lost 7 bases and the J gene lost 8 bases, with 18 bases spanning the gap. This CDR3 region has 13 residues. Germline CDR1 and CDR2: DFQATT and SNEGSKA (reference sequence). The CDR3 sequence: CSGGGREIYEQFF. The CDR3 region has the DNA TGCAGTGGTGGGGGGCGGGAGATCTATGAGCAGTTCTTC.

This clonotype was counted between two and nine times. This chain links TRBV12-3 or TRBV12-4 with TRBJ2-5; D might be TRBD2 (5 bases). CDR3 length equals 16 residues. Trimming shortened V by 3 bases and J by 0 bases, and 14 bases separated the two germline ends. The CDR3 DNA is TGTGCCAGCAGTTTTCTTGGCGGGCTCGACCAAGAGACCCAGTACTTC. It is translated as CASSFLGGLDQETQYF.

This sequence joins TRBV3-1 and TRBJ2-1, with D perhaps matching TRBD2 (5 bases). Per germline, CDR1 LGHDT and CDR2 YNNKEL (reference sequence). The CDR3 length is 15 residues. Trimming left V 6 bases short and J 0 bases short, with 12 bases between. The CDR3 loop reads CASRLAGDSYNEQFF. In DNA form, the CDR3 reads TGTGCCAGCAGACTGGCGGGTGACTCCTACAATGAGCAGTTCTTC.

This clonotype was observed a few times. CDR3 protein: CASDPGLAGAGELFF. DNA for the CDR3: TGTGCCAGTGACCCCGGACTAGCGGGAGCCGGGGAGCTGTTTTTT. The chain links TRBV19 to TRBJ2-2, with 13 bases matching TRBD2. The CDR3 contains 15 residues. The germline gives CDR1 LNHDA, CDR2 SQIVND (reference sequence). Trimming took 8 bases from V and 6 from J; bases not matched to a gene: 6. Full variable domain (outside the CDR3, taken from reference TRBV19 and TRBJ2-2): DGGITQSPKYLFRKEGQNVTLSCEQNLNHDAMYWYRQDPGQGLRLIYYSQIVNDFQKGDIAEGYSVSREKKESFPLTVTSAQKNPTAFYLCASDPGLAGAGELFFGEGSRLTVL.

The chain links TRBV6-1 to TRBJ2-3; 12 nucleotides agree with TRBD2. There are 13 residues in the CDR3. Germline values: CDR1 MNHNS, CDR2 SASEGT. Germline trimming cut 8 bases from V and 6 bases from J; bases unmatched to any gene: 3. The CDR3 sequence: CASGLAGYDTQYF. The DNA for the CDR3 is TGTGCCAGCGGACTAGCGGGATATGATACGCAGTATTTT.

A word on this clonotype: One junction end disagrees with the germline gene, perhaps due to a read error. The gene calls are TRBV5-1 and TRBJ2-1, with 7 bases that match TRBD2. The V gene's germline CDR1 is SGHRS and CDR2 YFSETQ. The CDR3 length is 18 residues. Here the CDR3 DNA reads TGCGCCAGCAGCTTGGCCCCAGGACTAGGCACTACGTACAATGACCAGTTCTTC. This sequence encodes CASSLAPGLGTTYNDQFF.

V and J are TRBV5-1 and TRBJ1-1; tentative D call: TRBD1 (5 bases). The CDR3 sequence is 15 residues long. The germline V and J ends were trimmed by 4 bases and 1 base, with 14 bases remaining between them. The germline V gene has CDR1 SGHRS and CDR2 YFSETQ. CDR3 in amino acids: CASSGIGTGNTEAFF. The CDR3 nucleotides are TGCGCCAGCAGCGGGATCGGGACGGGGAACACTGAAGCTTTCTTT.

The CDR3 region is CSARDRQRASYNSPLHF. The CDR3 DNA is TGCAGTGCTAGAGATAGACAGCGGGCTTCATATAATTCACCCCTCCACTTT. The rearrangement uses TRBV20-1 and TRBJ1-6; a weak D match, TRBD1 (5 bases). Germline V gene data show CDR1 as DFQATT and CDR2 as SNEGSKA (reference sequence). CDR3 length equals 17 residues. Trimming cost V 0 bases and J 4 bases, with 16 bases left between them.

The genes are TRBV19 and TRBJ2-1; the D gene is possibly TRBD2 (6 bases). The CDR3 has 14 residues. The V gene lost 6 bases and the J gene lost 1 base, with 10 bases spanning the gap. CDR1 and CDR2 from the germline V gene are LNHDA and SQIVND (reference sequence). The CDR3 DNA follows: TGTGCCAGTAGGGACTACTTATCCTACAATGAGCAGTTCTTC. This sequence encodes CASRDYLSYNEQFF.

The CDR3 DNA is TGTGCCAGTAGTATAATCCCGGGGATCACCGGGGAGCTGTTTTTT. Protein: CASSIIPGITGELFF. This chain uses TRBV19 with TRBJ2-2; a weak D match, TRBD2 (5 bases). Trimming stripped 2 bases from V and 4 bases from J, with 11 bases between. The CDR3 totals 15 residues. In germline, CDR1 is LNHDA, CDR2 SQIVND (reference sequence).

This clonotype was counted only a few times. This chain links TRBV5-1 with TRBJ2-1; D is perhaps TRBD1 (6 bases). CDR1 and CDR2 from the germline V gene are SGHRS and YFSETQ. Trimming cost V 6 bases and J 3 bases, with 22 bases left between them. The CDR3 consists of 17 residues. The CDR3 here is CASTLSIGGPLYNEQFF. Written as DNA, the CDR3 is TGCGCCAGCACCTTATCCATAGGGGGACCCCTCTACAATGAGCAGTTCTTC.

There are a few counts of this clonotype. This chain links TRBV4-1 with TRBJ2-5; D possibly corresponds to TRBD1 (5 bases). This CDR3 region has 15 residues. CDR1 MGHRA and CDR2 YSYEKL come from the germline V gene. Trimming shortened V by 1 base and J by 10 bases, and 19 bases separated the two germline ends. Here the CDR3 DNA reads TGCGCCAGCAGCCAAGGGAGCAGGGCCATCCAAAGCCAGTACTTC. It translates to CASSQGSRAIQSQYF.

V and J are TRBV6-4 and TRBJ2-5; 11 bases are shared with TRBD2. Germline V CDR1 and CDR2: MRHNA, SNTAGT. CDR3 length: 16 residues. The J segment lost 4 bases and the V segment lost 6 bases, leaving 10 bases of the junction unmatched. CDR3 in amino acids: CASSPTSGKKGETQYF. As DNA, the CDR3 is TGTGCCAGCAGCCCGACTAGCGGGAAAAAGGGAGAGACCCAGTACTTC.

CDR3 protein: CASSSPAGGPRDTQYF. In DNA form, the CDR3 reads TGTGCCAGCAGTTCGCCAGCGGGAGGGCCTAGGGATACGCAGTATTTT. This rearrangement joins TRBV27 to TRBJ2-3; 10 positions agree with TRBD2. The CDR3 loop spans 16 amino acids. CDR1 is MNHEY and CDR2 is SMNVEV in the germline V gene (reference sequence). V dropped 4 bases and J dropped 6; count of bases not matched to a gene: 10.

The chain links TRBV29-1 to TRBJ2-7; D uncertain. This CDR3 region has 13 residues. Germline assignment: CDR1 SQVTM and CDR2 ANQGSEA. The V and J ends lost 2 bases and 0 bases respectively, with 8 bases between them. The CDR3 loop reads CSVESAVSYEQYF. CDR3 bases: TGCAGCGTTGAATCCGCGGTCTCCTACGAGCAGTACTTC.

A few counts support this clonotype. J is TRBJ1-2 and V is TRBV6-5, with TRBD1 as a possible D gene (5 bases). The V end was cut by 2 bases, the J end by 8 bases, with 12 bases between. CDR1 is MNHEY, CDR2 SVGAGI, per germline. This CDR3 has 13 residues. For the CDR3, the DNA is TGTGCCAGCAGTTACGGTCAGGGCGGAGGCTACACCTTC. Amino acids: CASSYGQGGGYTF.

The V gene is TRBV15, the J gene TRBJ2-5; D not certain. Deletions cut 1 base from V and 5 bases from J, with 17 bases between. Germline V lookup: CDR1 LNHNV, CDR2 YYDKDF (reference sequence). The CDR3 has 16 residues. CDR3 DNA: TGTGCCACCAGCAGAGCAGGCGACACCTTACGGGAGACCCAGTACTTC. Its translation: CATSRAGDTLRETQYF.

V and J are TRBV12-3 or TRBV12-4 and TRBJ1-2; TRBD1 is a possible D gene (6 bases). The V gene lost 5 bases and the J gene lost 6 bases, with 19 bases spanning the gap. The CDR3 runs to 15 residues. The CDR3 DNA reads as TGTGCCAGCAGTATCACAGGGAACTCCCACGATGGCTACACCTTC. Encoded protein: CASSITGNSHDGYTF.

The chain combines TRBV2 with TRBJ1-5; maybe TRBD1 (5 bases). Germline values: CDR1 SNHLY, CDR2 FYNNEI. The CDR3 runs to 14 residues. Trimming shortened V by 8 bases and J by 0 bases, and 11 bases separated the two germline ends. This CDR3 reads CASRTPFSNQPQHF. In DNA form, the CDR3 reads TGTGCCAGCCGGACACCATTTAGCAATCAGCCCCAGCATTTT.

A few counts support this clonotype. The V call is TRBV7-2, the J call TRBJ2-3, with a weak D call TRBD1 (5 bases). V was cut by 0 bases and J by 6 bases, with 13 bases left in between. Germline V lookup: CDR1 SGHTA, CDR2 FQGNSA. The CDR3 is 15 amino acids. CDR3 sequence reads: CASSLAGLSRDTQYF. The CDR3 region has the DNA TGTGCCAGCAGCTTAGCGGGGCTGAGCAGGGATACGCAGTATTTT.